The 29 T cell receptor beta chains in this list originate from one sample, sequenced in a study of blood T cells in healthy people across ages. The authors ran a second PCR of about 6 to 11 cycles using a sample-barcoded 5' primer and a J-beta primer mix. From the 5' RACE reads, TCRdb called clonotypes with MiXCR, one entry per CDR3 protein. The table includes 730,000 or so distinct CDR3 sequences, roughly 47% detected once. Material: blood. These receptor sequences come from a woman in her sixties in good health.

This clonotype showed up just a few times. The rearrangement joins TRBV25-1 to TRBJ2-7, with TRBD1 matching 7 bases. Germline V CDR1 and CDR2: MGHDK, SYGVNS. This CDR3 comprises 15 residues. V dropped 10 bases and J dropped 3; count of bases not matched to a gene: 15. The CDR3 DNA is TGTGCCAACAGAGAAACTGGACAGGTCCTCTACGAGCAGTACTTC. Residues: CANRETGQVLYEQYF.

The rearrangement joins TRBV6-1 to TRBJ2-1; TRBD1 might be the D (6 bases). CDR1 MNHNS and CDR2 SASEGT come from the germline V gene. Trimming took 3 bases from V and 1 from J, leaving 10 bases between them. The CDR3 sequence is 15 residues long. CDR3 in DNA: TGTGCCAGCAGTGAGGGGACAAGGTCCTACAATGAGCAGTTCTTC. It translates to CASSEGTRSYNEQFF.

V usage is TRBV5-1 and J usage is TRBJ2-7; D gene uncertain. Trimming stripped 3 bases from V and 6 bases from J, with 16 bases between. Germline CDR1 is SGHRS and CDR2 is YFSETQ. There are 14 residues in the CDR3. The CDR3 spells CASSSSPRYSEQYF. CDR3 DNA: TGCGCCAGCAGCTCAAGCCCCCGGTACAGCGAGCAGTACTTC.

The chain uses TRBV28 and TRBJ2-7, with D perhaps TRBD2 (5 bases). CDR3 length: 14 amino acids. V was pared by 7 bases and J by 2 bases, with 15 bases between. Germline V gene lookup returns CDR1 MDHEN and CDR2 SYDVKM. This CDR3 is CASTYSGPTYEQYF. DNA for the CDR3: TGTGCCAGCACCTACAGCGGACCAACCTACGAGCAGTACTTC.

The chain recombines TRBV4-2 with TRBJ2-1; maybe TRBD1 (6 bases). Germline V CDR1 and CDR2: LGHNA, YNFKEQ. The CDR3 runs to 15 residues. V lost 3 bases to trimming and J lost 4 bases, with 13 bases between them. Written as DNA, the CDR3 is TGTGCCAGCAGCCACCCAGGGGTCGTTTACAATGAGCAGTTCTTC. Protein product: CASSHPGVVYNEQFF.

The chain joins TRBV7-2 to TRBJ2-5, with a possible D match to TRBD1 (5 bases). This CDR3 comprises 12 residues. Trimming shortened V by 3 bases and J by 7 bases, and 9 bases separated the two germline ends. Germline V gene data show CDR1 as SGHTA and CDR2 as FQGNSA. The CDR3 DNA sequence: TGTGCCAGCAGCTTGGGGCTGCGGACCCAGTACTTC. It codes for CASSLGLRTQYF.

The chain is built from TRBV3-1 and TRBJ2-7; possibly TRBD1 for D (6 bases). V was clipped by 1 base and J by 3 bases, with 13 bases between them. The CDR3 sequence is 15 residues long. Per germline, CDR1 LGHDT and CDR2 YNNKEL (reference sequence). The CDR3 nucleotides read TGTGCCAGCAGCCAAGGCCCGGGACACCTCTACGAGCAGTACTTC. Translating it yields CASSQGPGHLYEQYF.

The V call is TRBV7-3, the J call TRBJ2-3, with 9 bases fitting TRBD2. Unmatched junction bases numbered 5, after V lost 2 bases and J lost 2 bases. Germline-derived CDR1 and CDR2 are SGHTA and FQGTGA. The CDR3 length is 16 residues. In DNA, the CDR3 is TGTGCCAGCAGCTTATATCTAGCGGGGAACACAGATACGCAGTATTTT. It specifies CASSLYLAGNTDTQYF. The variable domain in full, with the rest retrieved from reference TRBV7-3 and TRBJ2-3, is GAGVSQTPSNKVTEKGKYVELRCDPISGHTALYWYRQSLGQGPEFLIYFQGTGAADDSGLPNDRFFAVRPEGSVSTLKIQRTERGDSAVYLCASSLYLAGNTDTQYFGPGTRLTVL.

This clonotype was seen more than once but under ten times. The CDR3 DNA reads TGCGCCAGCAGCTTGGCGGGGGCGCTCAATGAGCAGTTCTTC. Amino acid sequence: CASSLAGALNEQFF. The V call is TRBV5-1, the J call TRBJ2-1; D possibly matches TRBD1 or TRBD2 (6 bases each). Germline CDR1 and CDR2: SGHRS and YFSETQ. V was trimmed by 0 bases and J by 6 bases, leaving 10 bases between them. The CDR3 is made up of 14 amino acids.

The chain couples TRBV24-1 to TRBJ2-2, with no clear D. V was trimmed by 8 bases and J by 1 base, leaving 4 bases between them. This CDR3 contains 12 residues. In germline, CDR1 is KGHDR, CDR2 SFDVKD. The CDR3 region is CATTGNTGELFF. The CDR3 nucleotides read TGTGCCACCACGGGGAACACCGGGGAGCTGTTTTTT.

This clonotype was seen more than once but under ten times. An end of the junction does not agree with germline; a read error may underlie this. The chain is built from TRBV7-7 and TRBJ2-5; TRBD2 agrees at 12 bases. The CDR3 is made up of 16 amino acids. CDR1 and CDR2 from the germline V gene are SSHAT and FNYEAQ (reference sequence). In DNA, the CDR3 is TGTGCTAGCAGCCAGGGACTAGCGGGTCCGGGGGAGACCCAGTACTTC. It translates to CASSQGLAGPGETQYF.

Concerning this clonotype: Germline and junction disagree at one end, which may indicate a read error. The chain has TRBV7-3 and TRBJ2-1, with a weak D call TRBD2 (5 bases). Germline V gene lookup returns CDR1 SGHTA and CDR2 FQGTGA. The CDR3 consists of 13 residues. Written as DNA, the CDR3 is TGTGCCAGCAGCGCGACCGGTGATAGCGAGCGGTTCTTC. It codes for CASSATGDSERFF.

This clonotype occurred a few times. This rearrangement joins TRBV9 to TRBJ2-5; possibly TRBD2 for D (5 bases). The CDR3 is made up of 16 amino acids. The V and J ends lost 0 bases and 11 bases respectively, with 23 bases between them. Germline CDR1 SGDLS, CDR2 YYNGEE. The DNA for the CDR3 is TGTGCCAGCAGCGTAGGTCGAGCTAGCCGGGATAGTCGGCAGTACTTC. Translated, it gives CASSVGRASRDSRQYF.

The CDR3 loop reads CSVKQGGGYTF. CDR3 DNA: TGCAGCGTAAAACAGGGTGGAGGCTACACCTTC. The chain combines TRBV29-1 with TRBJ1-2, with D possibly matching TRBD1 (6 bases). V was trimmed by 6 bases and J by 8 bases, leaving 13 bases between them. CDR3 length: 11 residues. Germline V lookup: CDR1 SQVTM, CDR2 ANQGSEA.

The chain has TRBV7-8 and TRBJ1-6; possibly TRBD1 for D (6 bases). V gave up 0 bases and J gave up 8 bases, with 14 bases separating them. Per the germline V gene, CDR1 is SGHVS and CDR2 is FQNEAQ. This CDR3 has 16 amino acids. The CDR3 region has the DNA TGTGCCAGCAGCTTAGCCCCAGGGGTTCGGGATTCACCCCTCCACTTT. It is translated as CASSLAPGVRDSPLHF.

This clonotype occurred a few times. The CDR3 DNA is TGCGCCAGCAGCTCCGGACTAGCGGGGGGGAAGATAAGCTCCTACAATGAGCAGTTCTTC. Residues: CASSSGLAGGKISSYNEQFF. The chain couples TRBV5-1 to TRBJ2-1; 15 nucleotides line up with TRBD2. From germline, CDR1 is SGHRS and CDR2 YFSETQ. This CDR3 region has 20 residues. Trimming at V came to 3 bases and at J to 0 bases, leaving 10 bases not matched to a gene.

The CDR3 loop reads CASSLGVVTEQYF. CDR3 DNA sequence: TGCGCCAGCAGCTTGGGGGTGGTCACTGAGCAGTACTTC. The rearrangement links TRBV5-1 to TRBJ2-7; unclear D gene. The CDR3 is made up of 13 amino acids. The V gene lost 0 bases and the J gene lost 7 bases, with 11 bases spanning the gap. Per germline, CDR1 SGHRS and CDR2 YFSETQ.

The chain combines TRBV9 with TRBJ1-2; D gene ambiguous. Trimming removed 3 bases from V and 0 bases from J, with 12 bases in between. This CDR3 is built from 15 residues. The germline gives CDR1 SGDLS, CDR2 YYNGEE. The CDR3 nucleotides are TGTGCCAGCAGCGCCGAACGGGGAACTAACTATGGCTACACCTTC. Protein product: CASSAERGTNYGYTF.

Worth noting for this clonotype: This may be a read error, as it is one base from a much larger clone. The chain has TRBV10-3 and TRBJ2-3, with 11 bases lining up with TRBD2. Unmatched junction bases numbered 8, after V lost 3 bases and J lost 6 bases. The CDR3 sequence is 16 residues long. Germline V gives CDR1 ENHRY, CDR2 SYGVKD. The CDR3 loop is CAISEPGASGGDTQYF. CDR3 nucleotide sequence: TGTGCCATCAGTGAACCCGGGGCTAGCGGGGGGGATACGCAGTATTTT.

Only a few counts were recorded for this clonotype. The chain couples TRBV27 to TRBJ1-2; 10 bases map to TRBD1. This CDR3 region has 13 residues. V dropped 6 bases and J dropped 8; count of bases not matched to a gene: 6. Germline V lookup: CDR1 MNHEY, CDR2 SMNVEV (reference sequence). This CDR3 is CASRRTGGKGYTF. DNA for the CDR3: TGTGCCAGCAGACGGACAGGGGGGAAGGGCTACACCTTC.

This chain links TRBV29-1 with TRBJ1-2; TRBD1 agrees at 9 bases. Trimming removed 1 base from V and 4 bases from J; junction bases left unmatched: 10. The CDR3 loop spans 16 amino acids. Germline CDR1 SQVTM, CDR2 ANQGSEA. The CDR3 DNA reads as TGCAGCGTTGAAGGGACAGGGGCTTTACGGGGCTATGGCTACACCTTC. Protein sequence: CSVEGTGALRGYGYTF.

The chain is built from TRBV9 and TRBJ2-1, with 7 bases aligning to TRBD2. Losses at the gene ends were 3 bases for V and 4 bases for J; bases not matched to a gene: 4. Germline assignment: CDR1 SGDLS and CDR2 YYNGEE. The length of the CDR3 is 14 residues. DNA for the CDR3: TGTGCCAGCAGCGCAGAGCGGGGATACAATGAGCAGTTCTTC. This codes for CASSAERGYNEQFF.

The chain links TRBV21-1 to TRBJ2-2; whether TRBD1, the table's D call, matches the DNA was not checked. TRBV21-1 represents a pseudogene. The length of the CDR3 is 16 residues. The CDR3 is CASRKEVAEDTGELFF. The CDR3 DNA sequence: TGTGCCAGCAGAAAAGAGGTGGCGGAGGACACCGGGGAGCTGTTTTTT.

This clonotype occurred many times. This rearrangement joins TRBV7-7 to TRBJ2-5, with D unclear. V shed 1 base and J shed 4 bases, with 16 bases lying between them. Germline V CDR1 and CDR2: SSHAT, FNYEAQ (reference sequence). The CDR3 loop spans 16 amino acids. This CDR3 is CASSLGGTHLGETQYF. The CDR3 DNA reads TGTGCCAGCAGCTTAGGTGGCACCCATTTGGGAGAGACCCAGTACTTC.

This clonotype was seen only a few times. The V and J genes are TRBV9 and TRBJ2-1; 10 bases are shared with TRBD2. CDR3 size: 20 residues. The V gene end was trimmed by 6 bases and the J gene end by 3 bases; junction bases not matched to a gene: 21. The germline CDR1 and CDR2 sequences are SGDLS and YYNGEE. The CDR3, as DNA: TGTGCCAGCACCCCTGGGACGGCTCTAGCGGGAGAATATTTCTACAATGAGCAGTTCTTC. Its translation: CASTPGTALAGEYFYNEQFF.

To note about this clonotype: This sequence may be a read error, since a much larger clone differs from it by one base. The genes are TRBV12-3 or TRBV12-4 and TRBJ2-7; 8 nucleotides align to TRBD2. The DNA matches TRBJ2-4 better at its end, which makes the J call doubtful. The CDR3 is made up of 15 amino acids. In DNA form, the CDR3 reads TGTACCAGCAGAGGCCGGCGGGGGGCTTGGGACATTCAGTACTTC. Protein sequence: CTSRGRRGAWDIQYF.

The chain's CDR3 is CASSLRHNSPLHF. The CDR3 DNA reads as TGTGCCAGCAGTTTAAGACATAATTCACCCCTCCACTTT. V is TRBV27 and J is TRBJ1-6, with D unclear. Germline values: CDR1 MNHEY, CDR2 SMNVEV (reference sequence). The CDR3 consists of 13 residues. The V end was cut by 2 bases, the J end by 5 bases, with 4 bases between.

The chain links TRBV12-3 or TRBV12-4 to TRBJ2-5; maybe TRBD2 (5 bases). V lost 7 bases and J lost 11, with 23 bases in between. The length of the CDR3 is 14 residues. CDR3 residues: CASTNNKGADEQYF. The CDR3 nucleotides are TGTGCCAGCACCAATAATAAGGGAGCGGATGAGCAGTACTTC.

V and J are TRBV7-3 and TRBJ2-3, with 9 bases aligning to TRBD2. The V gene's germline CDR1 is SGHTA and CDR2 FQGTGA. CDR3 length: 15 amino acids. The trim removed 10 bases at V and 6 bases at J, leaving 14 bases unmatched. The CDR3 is CATRAGGGATDTQYF. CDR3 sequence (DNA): TGTGCCACCAGAGCGGGCGGGGGGGCAACCGATACGCAGTATTTT.